This T cell receptor beta chain was recovered during a study of shared clonotypes between healthy human individuals. Notes on the study in general: Non-shared clonotypes displayed generation probabilities falling below those of clonotypes present in all four donors.

This clone was detected once. Its antigen is not identified. The table came from immunoSEQ multiplex PCR; TCRdb's copy has only in-frame clones and leaves some out. The sample lists 2 million to 3 million clones; approximately 94% were seen once. V was clipped by 4 bases and J by 2 bases, with 10 bases between them. The CDR3 is made up of 13 amino acids. CDR1 is SGDLS, CDR2 YYNGEE, per germline. The chain links TRBV9 to TRBJ2-7, with unresolved D. The clonotype comes from a man between 18 and 35 years old in good health. Some clones in this sample may be carry-over from other donors' samples. Sequencing was done on a sample of naive CD4+ T cells from PBMCs. Subset described: CD45RA+ positively selected. CDR3 sequence reads: CASSRQGTYEQYF. In DNA form, the CDR3 reads TGTGCCAGCAGCAGACAAGGTACCTACGAGCAGTACTTC.